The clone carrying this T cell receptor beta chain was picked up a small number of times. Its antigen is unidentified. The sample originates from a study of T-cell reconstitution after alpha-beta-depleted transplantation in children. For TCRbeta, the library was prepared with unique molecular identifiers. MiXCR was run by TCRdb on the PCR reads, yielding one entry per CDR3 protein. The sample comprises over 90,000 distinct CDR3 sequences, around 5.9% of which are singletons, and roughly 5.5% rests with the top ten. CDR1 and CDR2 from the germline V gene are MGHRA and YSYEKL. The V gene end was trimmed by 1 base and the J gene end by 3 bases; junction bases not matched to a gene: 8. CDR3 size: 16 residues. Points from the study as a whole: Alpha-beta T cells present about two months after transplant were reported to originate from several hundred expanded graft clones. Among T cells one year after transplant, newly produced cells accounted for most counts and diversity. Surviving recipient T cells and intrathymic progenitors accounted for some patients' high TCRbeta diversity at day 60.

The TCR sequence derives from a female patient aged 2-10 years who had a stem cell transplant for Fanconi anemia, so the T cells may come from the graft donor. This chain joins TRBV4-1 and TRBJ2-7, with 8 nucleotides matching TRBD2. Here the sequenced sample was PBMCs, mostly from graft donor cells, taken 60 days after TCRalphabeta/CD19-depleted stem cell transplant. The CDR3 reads CASSQGSGGPVYEQYF. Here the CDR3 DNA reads TGCGCCAGCAGCCAAGGAAGCGGGGGCCCCGTCTACGAGCAGTACTTC.